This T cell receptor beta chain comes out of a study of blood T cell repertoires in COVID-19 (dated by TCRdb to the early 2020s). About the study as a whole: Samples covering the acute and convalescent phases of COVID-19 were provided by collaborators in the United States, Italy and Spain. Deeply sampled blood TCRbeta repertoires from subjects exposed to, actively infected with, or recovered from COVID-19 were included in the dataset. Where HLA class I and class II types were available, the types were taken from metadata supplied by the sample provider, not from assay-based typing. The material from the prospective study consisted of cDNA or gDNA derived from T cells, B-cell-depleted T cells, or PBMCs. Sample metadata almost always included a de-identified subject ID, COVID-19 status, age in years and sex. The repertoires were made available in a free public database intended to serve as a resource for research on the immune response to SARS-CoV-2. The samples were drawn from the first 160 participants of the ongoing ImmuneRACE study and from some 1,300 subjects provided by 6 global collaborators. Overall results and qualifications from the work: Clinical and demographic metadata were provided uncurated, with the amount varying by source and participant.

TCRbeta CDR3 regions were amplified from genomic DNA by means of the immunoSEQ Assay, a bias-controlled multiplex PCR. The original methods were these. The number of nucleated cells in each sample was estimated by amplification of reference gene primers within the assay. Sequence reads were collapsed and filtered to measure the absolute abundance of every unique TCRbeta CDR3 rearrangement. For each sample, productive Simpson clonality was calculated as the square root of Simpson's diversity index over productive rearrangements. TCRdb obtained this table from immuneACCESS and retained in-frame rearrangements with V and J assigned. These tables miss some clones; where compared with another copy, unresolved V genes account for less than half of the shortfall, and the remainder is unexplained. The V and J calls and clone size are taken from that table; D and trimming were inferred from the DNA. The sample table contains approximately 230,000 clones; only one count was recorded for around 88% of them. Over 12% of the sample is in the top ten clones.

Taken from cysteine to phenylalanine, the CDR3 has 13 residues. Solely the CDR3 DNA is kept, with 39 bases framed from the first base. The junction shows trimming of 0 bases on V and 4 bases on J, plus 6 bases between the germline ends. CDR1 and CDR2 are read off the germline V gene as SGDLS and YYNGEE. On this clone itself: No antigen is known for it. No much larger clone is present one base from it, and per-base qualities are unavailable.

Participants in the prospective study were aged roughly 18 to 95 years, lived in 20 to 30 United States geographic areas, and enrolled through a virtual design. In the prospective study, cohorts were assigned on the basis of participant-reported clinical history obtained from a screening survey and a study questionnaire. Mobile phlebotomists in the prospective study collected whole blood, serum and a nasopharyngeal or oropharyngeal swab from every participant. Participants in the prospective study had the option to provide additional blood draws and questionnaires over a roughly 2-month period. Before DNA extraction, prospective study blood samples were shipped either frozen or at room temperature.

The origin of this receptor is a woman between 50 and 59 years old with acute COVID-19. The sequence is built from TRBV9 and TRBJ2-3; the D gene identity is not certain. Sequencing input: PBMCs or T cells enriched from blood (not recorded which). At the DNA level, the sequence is TGTGCCAGCAGCGTAGTAGTAGCAGATACGCAGTATTTT. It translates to CASSVVVADTQYF.